This T cell receptor (beta chain) was observed in a study of T cell repertoires in cytomegalovirus infection. TCRdb redid the calling of the reads with MiXCR, one entry per CDR3 protein. The sample has 55,000 to 70,000 distinct CDR3 sequences; roughly 20% are singletons. In the case of this clonotype: Its specificity is unknown.

The CDR3 has 17 amino acids. V was clipped by 2 bases and J by 3 bases; unmatched bases: 8. Study results and caveats: CMV-specific TCR beta clonotypes restricted by HLA-C dominated the ex vivo response.

The TCR was taken from a human donor in good health (CMV status not recorded). Some clones in this sample may be carry-over from other donors' samples. Input material: PBMCs, sequenced either directly or after in vitro stimulation (not recorded which). V is TRBV12-3 or TRBV12-4 and J is TRBJ2-3, with 10 nucleotides matching TRBD2. This CDR3 reads CASSLRRSGRATDTQYF. Here the CDR3 DNA reads TGTGCCAGCAGTTTAAGGCGAAGCGGGAGGGCAACAGATACGCAGTATTTT.